This paragraph reports one T cell receptor beta chain. The antigen is not known. The V gene's germline CDR1 is SGDLS and CDR2 YYNGEE. This CDR3 is 16 amino acids long. Each sample had eight separate cDNA synthesis reactions. TCRdb re-called the 5' RACE reads; every CDR3 protein appears as one record, without DNA. Its table lists around 380,000 distinct CDR3 sequences. The sample originates from a study of monozygotic twins with inflammatory bowel disease. Notes on the study in general: Clonotype sharing was lower in IBD patients than healthy twins, most markedly with disease activity. No one strong IBD-associated signal or clonotype was supported.

Staff drew a roughly 2.5 ml blood sample from each donor. Specimen: blood. V and J are TRBV9 and TRBJ2-3; as DNA is missing, the TRBD1 call by TCRdb cannot be tested. The TCR was taken from a human donor with ulcerative colitis or Crohn's disease, or a healthy co-twin of an affected twin (not recorded which). CDR3 sequence: CASSVGGTTSTDTQYF.